The 12 T cell receptor beta chains presented below share a single source sample, sequenced in a study of T cells in Graves' hyperthyroidism and ophthalmopathy. Researchers took RNA transcripts and amplified the TCR beta CDR3 regions from them. TCR CDR3 underwent first-round RT-PCR with the HTBI primer set. One entry per CDR3 protein results from TCRdb running MiXCR on the multiplex PCR reads. The sample records about 770,000 distinct CDR3 sequences, under 20% being singletons. Sequenced input: blood. These receptors originate from a woman aged 45-65 years with Graves' hyperthyroidism that later progressed to Graves' ophthalmopathy.

The chain combines TRBV27 with TRBJ1-6; TRBD1 agrees at 7 bases. With V trimmed by 8 bases and J by 3 bases, 4 bases remained unmatched. The CDR3 length is 14 residues. Per germline, CDR1 MNHEY and CDR2 SMNVEV (reference sequence). Here the CDR3 reads CASRDRNYNSPLHF. DNA for the CDR3: TGTGCCAGCCGGGACAGAAACTATAATTCACCCCTCCACTTT.

This clonotype was counted ten times or more. The chain joins TRBV20-1 to TRBJ2-1; TRBD2 agrees at 7 bases. The CDR3 loop spans 13 amino acids. Germline CDR1 and CDR2: DFQATT and SNEGSKA (reference sequence). The V gene end was trimmed by 6 bases and the J gene end by 0 bases; junction bases not matched to a gene: 2. CDR3 nucleotide sequence: TGCAGTGCAGGCGGGAGCTCCTACAATGAGCAGTTCTTC. The encoded protein is CSAGGSSYNEQFF.

This clonotype was observed many times. V gene TRBV5-1 combines with J gene TRBJ2-3; 13 positions match TRBD2. The germline V gene encodes CDR1 SGHRS and CDR2 YFSETQ. This CDR3 comprises 17 residues. V shed 3 bases, J shed 2 bases, and the junction held 6 bases outside the gene matches. CDR3 nucleotides: TGCGCCAGCAGCTCCGGACTAGCGGGGGCCCTCACAGATACGCAGTATTTT. Its protein product is CASSSGLAGALTDTQYF. Based on the CDR3 plus reference TRBV5-1 and TRBJ2-3, the full variable domain is KAGVTQTPRYLIKTRGQQVTLSCSPISGHRSVSWYQQTPGQGLQFLFEYFSETQRNKGNFPGRFSGRQFSNSRSEMNVSTLELGDSALYLCASSSGLAGALTDTQYFGPGTRLTVL.

This clonotype was seen many times. The chain couples TRBV5-6 to TRBJ2-5, with 7 bases that match TRBD2. This CDR3 spans 14 amino acids. Germline values: CDR1 SGHDT, CDR2 YYEEEE. J lost 3 bases, V lost 3 bases, and 5 bases had no gene match. CDR3 amino acids: CASSYLAVEETQYF. DNA for the CDR3: TGTGCCAGCAGCTATCTAGCGGTGGAAGAGACCCAGTACTTC.

The V and J genes are TRBV19 and TRBJ2-7; unclear D gene. V was trimmed by 0 bases and J by 3 bases, leaving 12 bases between them. CDR3 size: 15 residues. CDR1 is LNHDA and CDR2 is SQIVND in the germline V gene (reference sequence). The CDR3 DNA sequence: TGTGCCAGTAGTATAGATCTTGGGATTATCTACGAGCAGTACTTC. Protein sequence: CASSIDLGIIYEQYF.

Regarding this clonotype: A much bigger clone sits one base away, suggesting this may be a read error. It is likely a read error, because the conserved phenylalanine at the end of the CDR3 is missing. The chain links TRBV29-1 to TRBJ2-1, with D possibly called TRBD1 or TRBD2 (6 bases each). The ends were cut back, 6 bases at V and 2 bases at J, with 14 bases in the middle. CDR3 length: 14 residues. CDR1 is SQVTM, CDR2 ANQGSEA, per germline. The CDR3, as DNA: TGCAGCGTCGATAGAGGGGGGACCTACAATGAGCAGTTCCTC. Translation gives CSVDRGGTYNEQFL.

The chain carries TRBV20-1 and TRBJ1-2; no reliable D call. The V end was cut by 0 bases, the J end by 4 bases, with 9 bases between. The CDR3 has 13 residues. From germline, CDR1 is DFQATT and CDR2 SNEGSKA (reference sequence). CDR3 bases: TGCAGTGCTAGAGATTTAGGATTCTATGGCTACACCTTC. It translates to CSARDLGFYGYTF.

This clonotype occurred once. The chain has TRBV20-1 and TRBJ2-5; 11 positions match TRBD2. Germline V gives CDR1 DFQATT, CDR2 SNEGSKA (reference sequence). The CDR3 is made up of 17 amino acids. The junction had 12 bases not matched to a gene; V was cut back by 0 bases and J by 6 bases. DNA of the CDR3: TGCAGTGCTAGAGATTATAGACTAGCGGGGTCTGGGCAGACCCAGTACTTC. Its translation: CSARDYRLAGSGQTQYF.

The chain joins TRBV10-3 to TRBJ2-3; no definite D call. CDR1 is ENHRY and CDR2 is SYGVKD in the germline V gene. The germline V and J ends were trimmed by 4 bases and 4 bases, with 12 bases remaining between them. The CDR3 covers 14 residues. CDR3 coding DNA: TGTGCCATCAGTGCAATACTTACCCCAGATACGCAGTATTTT. Its translation is CAISAILTPDTQYF.

The table lists this clonotype with many counts. The CDR3 reads CASSLEAGSYEQYF. DNA for the CDR3: TGTGCCAGCAGCTTAGAGGCAGGCTCCTACGAGCAGTACTTC. J is TRBJ2-7 and V is TRBV7-8; D unresolved. The length of the CDR3 is 14 residues. Trimming removed 1 base from V and 0 bases from J, with 7 bases in between. Germline lookup yields CDR1 SGHVS and CDR2 FQNEAQ.

The table lists this clonotype with many counts. V gene TRBV5-1 combines with J gene TRBJ2-7; 12 nucleotides agree with TRBD2. The CDR3 consists of 15 residues. The junction had 3 bases not matched to a gene; V was cut back by 2 bases and J by 3 bases. Germline loops: CDR1 SGHRS, CDR2 YFSETQ. CDR3 residues: CASSFGLAGRYEQYF. For the CDR3, the DNA is TGCGCCAGCAGCTTTGGACTAGCGGGGCGCTACGAGCAGTACTTC.

About this clonotype: One end of the junction does not line up with germline, which may come from a read error. The chain recombines TRBV2 with TRBJ1-3; D is unresolved. The germline CDR1 and CDR2 sequences are SNHLY and FYNNEI. There are 15 residues in the CDR3. The CDR3, as DNA: TGTGCCGGCAGACGTGATGACGGTAGTGGAAACACCATATATTTT. This codes for CAGRRDDGSGNTIYF.